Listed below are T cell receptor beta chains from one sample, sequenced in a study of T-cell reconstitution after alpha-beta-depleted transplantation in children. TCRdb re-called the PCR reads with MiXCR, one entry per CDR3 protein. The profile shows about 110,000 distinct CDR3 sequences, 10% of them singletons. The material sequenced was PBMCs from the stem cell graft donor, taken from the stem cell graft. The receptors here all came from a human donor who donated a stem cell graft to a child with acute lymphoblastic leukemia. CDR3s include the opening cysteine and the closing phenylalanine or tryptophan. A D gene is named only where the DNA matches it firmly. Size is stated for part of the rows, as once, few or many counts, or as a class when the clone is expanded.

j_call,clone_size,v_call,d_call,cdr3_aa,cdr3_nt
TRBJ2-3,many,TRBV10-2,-,CASSEVDGVTDTQYF,TGCGCCAGCAGTGAAGTAGACGGGGTCACAGATACGCAGTATTTT
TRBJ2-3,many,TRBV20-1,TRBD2,CSARDPAGGLDTQYF,TGCAGTGCTAGAGATCCGGCGGGGGGGCTGGATACGCAGTATTTT
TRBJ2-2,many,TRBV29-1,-,CSVVPVTGELFF,TGCAGCGTTGTCCCAGTTACCGGGGAGCTGTTTTTT
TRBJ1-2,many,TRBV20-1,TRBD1,CSASTGQGRGGYTF,TGCAGTGCATCCACGGGACAGGGGCGTGGTGGCTACACCTTC
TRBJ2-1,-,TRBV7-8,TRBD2,CASSLRLAGHEQFF,TGTGCCAGCAGCTTACGACTAGCGGGGCATGAGCAGTTCTTC
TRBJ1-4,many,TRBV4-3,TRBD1,CASSHQPLTGTNEKLFF,TGCGCCAGCAGCCATCAACCCTTGACAGGGACTAATGAAAAACTGTTTTTT
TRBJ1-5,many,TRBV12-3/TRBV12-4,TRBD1,CASSVTGGHQPQHF,TGTGCCAGCAGTGTTACAGGGGGCCATCAGCCCCAGCATTTT
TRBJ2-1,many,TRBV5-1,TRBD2,CASSQAGTSVYNEQFF,TGCGCCAGCAGCCAAGCCGGGACTAGCGTCTACAATGAGCAGTTCTTC
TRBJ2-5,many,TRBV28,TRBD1,CASSLTGGGQETQYF,TGTGCCAGCAGTTTGACAGGGGGAGGGCAAGAGACCCAGTACTTC
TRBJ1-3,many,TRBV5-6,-,CASSSLTPGNTIYF,TGTGCCAGCAGCTCCCTCACCCCTGGAAACACCATATATTTT
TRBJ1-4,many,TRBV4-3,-,CASSHQGSVTGEKLFF,TGCGCCAGCAGCCACCAAGGTTCGGTGACAGGCGAAAAACTGTTTTTT
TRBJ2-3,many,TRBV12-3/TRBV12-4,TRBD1,CASSFLTGSRTQYF,TGTGCCAGCAGTTTCCTGACAGGGTCGAGGACGCAGTATTTT
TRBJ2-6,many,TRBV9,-,CASSPYGSGANVLTF,TGTGCCAGCAGCCCCTATGGGTCAGGGGCCAACGTCCTGACTTTC
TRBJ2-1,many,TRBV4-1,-,CASSQLDLTSYNEQFF,TGCGCCAGCAGCCAACTGGACCTTACTTCCTACAATGAGCAGTTCTTC
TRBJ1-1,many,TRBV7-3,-,CASSPTDQSTEAFF,TGTGCCAGCAGCCCGACGGACCAAAGCACTGAAGCTTTCTTT
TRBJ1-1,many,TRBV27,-,CASSPISNVLNTEAFF,TGTGCCAGCAGTCCAATTTCAAACGTGCTGAACACTGAAGCTTTCTTT
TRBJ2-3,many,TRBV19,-,CASHPLGPRGADTQYF,TGTGCCAGTCATCCTTTGGGGCCTAGGGGTGCAGATACGCAGTATTTT
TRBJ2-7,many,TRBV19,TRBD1,CASSTNRGRGHEQYF,TGTGCCAGTAGTACCAACAGGGGCAGGGGCCACGAGCAGTACTTC
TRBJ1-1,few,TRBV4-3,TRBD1,CASSRRGGTEAFF,TGCGCCAGCAGCCGCAGGGGGGGCACTGAAGCTTTCTTT
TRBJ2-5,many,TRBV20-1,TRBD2,CSARGNSGKAQYF,TGCAGTGCTAGAGGGAATAGCGGGAAGGCCCAGTACTTC
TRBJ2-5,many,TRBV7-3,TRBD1,CASSPQGAGSPQETQYF,TGTGCCAGCAGCCCACAGGGGGCAGGCTCACCCCAAGAGACCCAGTACTTC
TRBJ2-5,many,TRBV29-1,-,CSVVRDPGETQYF,TGCAGCGTTGTCCGGGACCCCGGGGAGACCCAGTACTTC
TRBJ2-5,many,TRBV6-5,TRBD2,CASNTLAGQETQYF,TGTGCCAGCAATACTCTAGCGGGACAAGAGACCCAGTACTTC
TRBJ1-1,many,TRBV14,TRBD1,CASSHSLRGQGTLNTEAFF,TGTGCCAGCAGCCACTCATTAAGGGGACAGGGAACCTTGAACACTGAAGCTTTCTTT
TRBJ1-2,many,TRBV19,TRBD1,CASYDTGTGALGYTF,TGTGCCAGTTATGATACCGGGACAGGAGCTCTTGGCTACACCTTC
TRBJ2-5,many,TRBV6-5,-,CASSPRGVEETQYF,TGTGCCAGCAGCCCGCGGGGAGTAGAAGAGACCCAGTACTTC
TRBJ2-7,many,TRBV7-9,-,CASSLQAYEQYF,TGTGCCAGCAGCTTACAAGCTTACGAGCAGTACTTC
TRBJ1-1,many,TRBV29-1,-,CSAADSEAFF,TGCAGCGCGGCAGACAGTGAAGCTTTCTTT
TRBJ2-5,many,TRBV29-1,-,CSVDRDQGFVKETQYF,TGCAGCGTTGATAGGGATCAGGGGTTCGTTAAAGAGACCCAGTACTTC
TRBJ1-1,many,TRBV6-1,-,CATSRGGASNTEAFF,TGTGCCACGTCCCGGGGGGGGGCGTCGAACACTGAAGCTTTCTTT
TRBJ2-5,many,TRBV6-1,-,CASTSGEILQETQYF,TGTGCCAGTACTTCCGGGGAAATCCTCCAAGAGACCCAGTACTTC
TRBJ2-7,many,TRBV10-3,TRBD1,CAISPGTGLGEQYF,TGTGCCATCAGCCCCGGGACAGGGTTGGGCGAGCAGTACTTC
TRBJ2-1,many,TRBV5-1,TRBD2,CASSSRTSGVSLYNEQFF,TGCGCCAGCAGCTCCCGGACTAGCGGGGTCTCCCTTTACAATGAGCAGTTCTTC
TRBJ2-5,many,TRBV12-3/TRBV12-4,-,CASSLRGPRETQYF,TGTGCCAGCAGTTTACGGGGGCCCCGGGAGACCCAGTACTTC
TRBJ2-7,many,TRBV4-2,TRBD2,CASSQDGAGGREQYF,TGTGCCAGCAGCCAAGATGGGGCGGGGGGCCGCGAGCAGTACTTC